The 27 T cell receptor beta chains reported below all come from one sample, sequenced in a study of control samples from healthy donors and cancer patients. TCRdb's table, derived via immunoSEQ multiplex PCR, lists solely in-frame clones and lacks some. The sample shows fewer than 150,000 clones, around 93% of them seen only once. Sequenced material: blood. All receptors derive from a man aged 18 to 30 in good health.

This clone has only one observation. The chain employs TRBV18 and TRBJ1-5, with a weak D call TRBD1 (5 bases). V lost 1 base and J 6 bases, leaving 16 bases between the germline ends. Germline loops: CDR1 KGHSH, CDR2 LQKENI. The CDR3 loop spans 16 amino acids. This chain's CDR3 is CASSPRHDRGGQPQHF. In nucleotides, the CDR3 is TGTGCCAGCTCACCACGGCATGATAGGGGAGGTCAGCCCCAGCATTTT.

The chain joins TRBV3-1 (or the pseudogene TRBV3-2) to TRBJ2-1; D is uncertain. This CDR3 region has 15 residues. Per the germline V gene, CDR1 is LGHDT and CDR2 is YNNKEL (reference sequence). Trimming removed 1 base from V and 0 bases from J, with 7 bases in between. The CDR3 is CASSQGSSSYNEQFF. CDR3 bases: TGTGCCAGCAGCCAAGGCAGTAGCTCCTACAATGAGCAGTTCTTC.

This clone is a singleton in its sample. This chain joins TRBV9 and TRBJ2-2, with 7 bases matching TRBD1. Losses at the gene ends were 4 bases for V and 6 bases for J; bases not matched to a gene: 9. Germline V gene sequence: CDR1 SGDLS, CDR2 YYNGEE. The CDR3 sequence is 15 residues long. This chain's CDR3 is CASSPGTVASGELFF. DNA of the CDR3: TGTGCCAGCAGCCCCGGGACAGTCGCGTCCGGGGAGCTGTTTTTT.

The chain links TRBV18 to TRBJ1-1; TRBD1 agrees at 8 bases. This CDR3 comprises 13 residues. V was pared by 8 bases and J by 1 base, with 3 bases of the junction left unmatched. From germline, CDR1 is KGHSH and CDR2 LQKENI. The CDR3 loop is CASTGQANTEAFF. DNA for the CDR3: TGTGCCAGCACGGGACAGGCGAACACTGAAGCTTTCTTT. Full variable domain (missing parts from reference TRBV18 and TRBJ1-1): NAGVMQNPRHLVRRRGQEARLRCSPMKGHSHVYWYRQLPEEGLKFMVYLQKENIIDESGMPKERFSAEFPKEGPSILRIQQVVRGDSAAYFCASTGQANTEAFFGQGTRLTVV.

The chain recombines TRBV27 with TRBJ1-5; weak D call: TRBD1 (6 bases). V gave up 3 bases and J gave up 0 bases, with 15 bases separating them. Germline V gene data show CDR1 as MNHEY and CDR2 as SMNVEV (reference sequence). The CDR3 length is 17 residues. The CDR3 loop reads CASSLGTGPYSNQPQHF. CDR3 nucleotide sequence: TGTGCCAGCAGTTTGGGTACAGGGCCATATAGCAATCAGCCCCAGCATTTT.

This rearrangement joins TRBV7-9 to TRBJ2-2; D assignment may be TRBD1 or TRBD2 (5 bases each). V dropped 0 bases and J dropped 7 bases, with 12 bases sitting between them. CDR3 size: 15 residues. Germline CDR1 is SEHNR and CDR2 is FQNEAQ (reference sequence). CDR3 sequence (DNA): TGTGCCAGCAGCTTAGCGGGACCGCAAATCGGGGAGCTGTTTTTT. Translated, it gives CASSLAGPQIGELFF.

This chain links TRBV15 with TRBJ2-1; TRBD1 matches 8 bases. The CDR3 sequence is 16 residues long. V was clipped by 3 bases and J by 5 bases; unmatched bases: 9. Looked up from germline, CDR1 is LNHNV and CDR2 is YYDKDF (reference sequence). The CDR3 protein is CATSSPGQGAHNEQFF. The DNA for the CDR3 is TGTGCCACCAGCAGCCCCGGACAGGGTGCTCACAATGAGCAGTTCTTC.

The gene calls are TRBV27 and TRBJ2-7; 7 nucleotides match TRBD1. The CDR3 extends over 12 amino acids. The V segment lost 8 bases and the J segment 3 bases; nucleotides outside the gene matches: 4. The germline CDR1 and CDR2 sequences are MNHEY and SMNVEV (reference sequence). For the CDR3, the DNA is TGTGCCAGCCGACAGGGAAGCTACGAGCAGTACTTC. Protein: CASRQGSYEQYF.

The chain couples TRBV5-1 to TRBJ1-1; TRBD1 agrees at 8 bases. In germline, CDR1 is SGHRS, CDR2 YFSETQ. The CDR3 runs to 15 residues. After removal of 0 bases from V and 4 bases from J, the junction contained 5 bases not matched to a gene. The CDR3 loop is CASSLGAGGGTEAFF. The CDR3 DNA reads TGCGCCAGCAGCTTGGGGGCAGGGGGCGGCACTGAAGCTTTCTTT.

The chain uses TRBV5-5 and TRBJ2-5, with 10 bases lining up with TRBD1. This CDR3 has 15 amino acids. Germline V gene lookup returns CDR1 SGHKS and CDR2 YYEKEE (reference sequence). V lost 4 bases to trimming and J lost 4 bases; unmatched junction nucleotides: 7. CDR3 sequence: CASSPRDRGGETQYF. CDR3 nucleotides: TGTGCCAGCAGCCCTCGGGACAGGGGAGGAGAGACCCAGTACTTC.

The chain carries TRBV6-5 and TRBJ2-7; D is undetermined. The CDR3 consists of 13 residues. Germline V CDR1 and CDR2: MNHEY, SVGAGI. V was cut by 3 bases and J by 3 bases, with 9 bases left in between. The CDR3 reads CASSYLRNYEQYF. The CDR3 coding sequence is TGTGCCAGCAGTTATCTGCGGAACTACGAGCAGTACTTC.

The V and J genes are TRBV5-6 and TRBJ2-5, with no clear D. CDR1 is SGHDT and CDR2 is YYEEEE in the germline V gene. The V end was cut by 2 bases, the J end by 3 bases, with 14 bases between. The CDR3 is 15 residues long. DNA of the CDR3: TGTGCCAGCAGCTTTGTTATGGGGTCTAAAGAGACCCAGTACTTC. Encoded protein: CASSFVMGSKETQYF.

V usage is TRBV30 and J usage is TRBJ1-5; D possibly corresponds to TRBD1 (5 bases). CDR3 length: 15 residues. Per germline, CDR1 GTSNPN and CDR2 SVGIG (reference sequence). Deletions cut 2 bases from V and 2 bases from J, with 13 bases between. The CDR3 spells CAWSSRGGGNQPQHF. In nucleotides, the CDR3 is TGTGCCTGGAGTTCCCGTGGGGGGGGCAATCAGCCCCAGCATTTT.

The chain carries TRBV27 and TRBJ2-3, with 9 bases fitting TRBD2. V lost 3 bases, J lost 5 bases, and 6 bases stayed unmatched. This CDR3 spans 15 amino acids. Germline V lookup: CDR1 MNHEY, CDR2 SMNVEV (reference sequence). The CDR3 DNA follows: TGTGCCAGCAGTTTCGTAGCGGGGGAGGTAGATACGCAGTATTTT. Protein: CASSFVAGEVDTQYF.

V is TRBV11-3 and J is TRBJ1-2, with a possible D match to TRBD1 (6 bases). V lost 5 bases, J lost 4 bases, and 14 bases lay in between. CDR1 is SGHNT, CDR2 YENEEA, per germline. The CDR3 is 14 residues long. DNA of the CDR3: TGTGCCAGCAGCCCCGAGGGACATTTCTATGGCTACACCTTC. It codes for CASSPEGHFYGYTF.

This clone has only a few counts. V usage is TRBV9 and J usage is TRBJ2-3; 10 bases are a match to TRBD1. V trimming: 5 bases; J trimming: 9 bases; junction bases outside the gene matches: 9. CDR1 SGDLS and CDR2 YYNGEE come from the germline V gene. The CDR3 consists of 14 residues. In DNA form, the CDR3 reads TGTGCCAGCAGGTCGACAGGGGGCTCGGGGACGCAGTATTTT. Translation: CASRSTGGSGTQYF. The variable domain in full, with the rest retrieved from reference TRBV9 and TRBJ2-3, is DSGVTQTPKHLITATGQRVTLRCSPRSGDLSVYWYQQSLDQGLQFLIQYYNGEERAKGNILERFSAQQFPDLHSELNLSSLELGDSALYFCASRSTGGSGTQYFGPGTRLTVL.

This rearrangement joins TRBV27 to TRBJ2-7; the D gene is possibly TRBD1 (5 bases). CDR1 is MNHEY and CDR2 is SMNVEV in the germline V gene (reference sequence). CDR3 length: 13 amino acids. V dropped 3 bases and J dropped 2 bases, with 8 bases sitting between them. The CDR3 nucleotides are TGTGCCAGCAGTTTCCAGGGTCCCTACGAGCAGTACTTC. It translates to CASSFQGPYEQYF.

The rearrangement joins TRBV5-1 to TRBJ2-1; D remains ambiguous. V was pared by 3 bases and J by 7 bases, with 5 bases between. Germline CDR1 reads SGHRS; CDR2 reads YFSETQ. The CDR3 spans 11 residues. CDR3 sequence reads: CASSWVNEQFF. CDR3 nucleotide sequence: TGCGCCAGCAGCTGGGTAAATGAGCAGTTCTTC.

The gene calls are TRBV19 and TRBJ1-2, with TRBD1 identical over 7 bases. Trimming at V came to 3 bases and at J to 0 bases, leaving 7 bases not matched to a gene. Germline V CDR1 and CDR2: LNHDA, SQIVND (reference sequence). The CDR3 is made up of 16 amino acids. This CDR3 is CASSIFGDRPNYGYTF. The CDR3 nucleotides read TGTGCCAGTAGTATTTTCGGGGACAGACCTAACTATGGCTACACCTTC.

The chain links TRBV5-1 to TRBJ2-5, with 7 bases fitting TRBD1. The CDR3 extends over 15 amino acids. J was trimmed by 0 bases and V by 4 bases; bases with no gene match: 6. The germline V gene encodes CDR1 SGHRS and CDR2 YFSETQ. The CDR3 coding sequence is TGCGCCAGCAGCAACGGACAGGCGTACCAAGAGACCCAGTACTTC. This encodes CASSNGQAYQETQYF. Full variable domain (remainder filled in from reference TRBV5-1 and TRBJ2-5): KAGVTQTPRYLIKTRGQQVTLSCSPISGHRSVSWYQQTPGQGLQFLFEYFSETQRNKGNFPGRFSGRQFSNSRSEMNVSTLELGDSALYLCASSNGQAYQETQYFGPGTRLLVL.

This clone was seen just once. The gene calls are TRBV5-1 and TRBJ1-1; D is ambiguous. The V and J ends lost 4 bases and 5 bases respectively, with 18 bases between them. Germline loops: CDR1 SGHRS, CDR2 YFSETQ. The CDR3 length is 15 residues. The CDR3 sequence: CASSASYSRGTEAFF. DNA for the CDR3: TGCGCCAGCAGCGCCTCATACTCTCGGGGAACTGAAGCTTTCTTT.

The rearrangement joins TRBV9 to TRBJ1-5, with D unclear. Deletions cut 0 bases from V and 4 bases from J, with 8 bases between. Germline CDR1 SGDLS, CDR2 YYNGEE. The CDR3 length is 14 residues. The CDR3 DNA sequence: TGTGCCAGCAGCGTAGGGATAGCTAATCAGCCCCAGCATTTT. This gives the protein CASSVGIANQPQHF.

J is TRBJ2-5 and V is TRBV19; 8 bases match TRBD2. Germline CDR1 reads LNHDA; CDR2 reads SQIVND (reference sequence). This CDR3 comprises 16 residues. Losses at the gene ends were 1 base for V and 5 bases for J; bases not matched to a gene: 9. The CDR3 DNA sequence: TGTGCCAGTAGTATAGGCGTAGCGGGGCGACCGGAGACCCAGTACTTC. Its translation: CASSIGVAGRPETQYF.

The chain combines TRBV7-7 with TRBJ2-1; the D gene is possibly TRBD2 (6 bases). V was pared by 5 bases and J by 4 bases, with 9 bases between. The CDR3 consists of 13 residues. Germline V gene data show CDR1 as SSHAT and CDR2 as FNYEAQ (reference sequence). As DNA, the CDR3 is TGTGCCAGCAGCCGGGACTCGTACAATGAGCAGTTCTTC. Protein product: CASSRDSYNEQFF. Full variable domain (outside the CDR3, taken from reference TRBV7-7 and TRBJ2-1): GAGVSQSPRYKVTKRGQDVTLRCDPISSHATLYWYQQALGQGPEFLTYFNYEAQPDKSGLPSDRFSAERPEGSISTLTIQRTEQRDSAMYRCASSRDSYNEQFFGPGTRLTVL.

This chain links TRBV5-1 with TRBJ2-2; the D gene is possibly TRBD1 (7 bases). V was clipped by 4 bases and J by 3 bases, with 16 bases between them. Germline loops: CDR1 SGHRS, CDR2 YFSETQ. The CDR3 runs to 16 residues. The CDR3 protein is CASSTPGGSDTGELFF. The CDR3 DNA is TGCGCCAGCAGCACCCCAGGGGGGTCGGACACCGGGGAGCTGTTTTTT.

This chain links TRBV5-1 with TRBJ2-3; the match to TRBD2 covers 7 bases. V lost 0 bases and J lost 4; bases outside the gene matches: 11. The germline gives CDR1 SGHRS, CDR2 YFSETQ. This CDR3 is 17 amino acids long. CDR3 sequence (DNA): TGCGCCAGCAGCTTGGCGGCTAGCGGACTAGGTGCAGATACGCAGTATTTT. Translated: CASSLAASGLGADTQYF.

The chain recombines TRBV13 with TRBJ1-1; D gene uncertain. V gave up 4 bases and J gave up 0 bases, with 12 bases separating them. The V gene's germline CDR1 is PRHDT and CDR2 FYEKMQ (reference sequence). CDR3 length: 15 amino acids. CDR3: CASSSNTGVNTEAFF. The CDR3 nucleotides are TGTGCCAGCAGCTCCAACACTGGGGTGAACACTGAAGCTTTCTTT.